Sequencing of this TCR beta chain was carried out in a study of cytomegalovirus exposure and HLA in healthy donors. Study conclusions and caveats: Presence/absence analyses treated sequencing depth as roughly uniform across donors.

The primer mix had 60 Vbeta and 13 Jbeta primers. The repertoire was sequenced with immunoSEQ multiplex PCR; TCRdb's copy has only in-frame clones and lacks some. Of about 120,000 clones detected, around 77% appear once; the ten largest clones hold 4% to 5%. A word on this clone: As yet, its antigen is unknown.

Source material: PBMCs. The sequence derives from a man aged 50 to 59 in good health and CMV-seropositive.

The CDR3 DNA sequence: TGTGCCAGCAGCTTAGCGTTGTCAGGGGGCGGGTACGAGCAGTACTTC. Its protein product is CASSLALSGGGYEQYF. V and J are TRBV7-8 and TRBJ2-7, with TRBD1 matching over 8 bases. CDR1 SGHVS and CDR2 FQNEAQ come from the germline V gene. This CDR3 spans 16 amino acids. V was clipped by 0 bases and J by 4 bases; unmatched bases: 8.